This TCR beta chain originates from a study of PD-L1 blockade in urothelial cancer. The overall study: Blood drawn 3 weeks (second dose) and 6 weeks after treatment start was analyzed. Among blood samples, the median T cell count was some 140,000.

Clones were read by immunoSEQ multiplex PCR, and TCRdb kept only the in-frame ones, dropping some. Found here are about 120,000 clones, around nine tenths of them singletons; the top ten hold about 1.8%. Indicated time point: peripheral blood 6 weeks after treatment start. Pretreatment sampling and on-treatment sampling together yielded between 1 and 8 samples for each patient. Sequencing used PBMCs, obtained around atezolizumab (anti-PD-L1) treatment. The sequence was collected from a man aged 55 to 70 with urothelial cancer.

The CDR3 region is CASSLGDSPGRDQFF. In nucleotides, the CDR3 is TGTGCCAGCAGCTTAGGGGACTCTCCGGGCCGGGATCAGTTCTTC. V is TRBV11-3 and J is TRBJ2-1, with D tentatively TRBD2 (6 bases). The length of the CDR3 is 15 residues. Germline loops: CDR1 SGHNT, CDR2 YENEEA. The V end was cut by 1 base, the J end by 13 bases, with 20 bases between.